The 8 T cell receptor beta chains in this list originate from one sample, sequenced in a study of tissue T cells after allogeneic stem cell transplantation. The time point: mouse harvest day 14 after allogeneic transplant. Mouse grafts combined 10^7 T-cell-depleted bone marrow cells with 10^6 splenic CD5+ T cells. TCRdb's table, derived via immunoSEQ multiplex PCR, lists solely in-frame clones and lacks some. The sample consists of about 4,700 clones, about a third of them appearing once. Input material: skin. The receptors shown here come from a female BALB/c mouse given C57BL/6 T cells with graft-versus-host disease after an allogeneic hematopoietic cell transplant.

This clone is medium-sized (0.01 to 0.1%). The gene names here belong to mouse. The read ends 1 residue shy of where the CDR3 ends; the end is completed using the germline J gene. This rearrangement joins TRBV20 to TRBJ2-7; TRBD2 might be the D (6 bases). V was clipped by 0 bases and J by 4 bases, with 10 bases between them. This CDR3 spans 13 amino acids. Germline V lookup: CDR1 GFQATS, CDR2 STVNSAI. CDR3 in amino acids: CGARDWGRYEQYF. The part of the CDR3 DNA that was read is TGTGGTGCTAGGGACTGGGGAAGGTATGAACAGTAC.

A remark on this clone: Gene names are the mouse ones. CDR3 loop: CASSLWGGVYAEQFF. Incomplete CDR3 DNA: TGTGCCAGCAGCCTCTGGGGGGGCGTCTATGCTGAGCAGTTC. The chain has TRBV4 and TRBJ2-1; 10 bases are a match to TRBD2. Read sequence stops 1 residue before the CDR3 end, and the germline J gene provides the missing end. With V trimmed by 5 bases and J by 3 bases, 4 bases remained unmatched. The CDR3 totals 15 residues. CDR1 is LGHDT, CDR2 YNNKQL, per germline (reference sequence).

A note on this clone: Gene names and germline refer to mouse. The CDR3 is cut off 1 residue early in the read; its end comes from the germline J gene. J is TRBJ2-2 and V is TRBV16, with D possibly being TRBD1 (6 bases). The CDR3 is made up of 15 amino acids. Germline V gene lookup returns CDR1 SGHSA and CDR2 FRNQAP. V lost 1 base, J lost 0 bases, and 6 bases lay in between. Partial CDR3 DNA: TGTGCAAGCAGCTTAGGGACAGCAAACACCGGGCAGCTCTAC. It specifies CASSLGTANTGQLY. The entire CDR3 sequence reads CASSLGTANTGQLYF. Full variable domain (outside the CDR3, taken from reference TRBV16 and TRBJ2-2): NAGVIQTPRHKVTGKGQEATLWCEPISGHSAVFWYRQTIVQGLEFLTYFRNQAPIDDSGMPKERFSAQMPNQSHSTLKIQSTQPQDSAVYLCASSLGTANTGQLYFGEGSKLTVL.

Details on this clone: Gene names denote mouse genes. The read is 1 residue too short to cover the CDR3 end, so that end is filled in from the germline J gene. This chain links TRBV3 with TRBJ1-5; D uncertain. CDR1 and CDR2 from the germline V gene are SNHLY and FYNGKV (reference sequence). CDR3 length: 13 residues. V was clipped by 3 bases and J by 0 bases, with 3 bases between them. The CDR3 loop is CASSFNNNQAPLF. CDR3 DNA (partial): TGTGCCAGCAGCTTCAATAACAACCAGGCTCCGCTT.

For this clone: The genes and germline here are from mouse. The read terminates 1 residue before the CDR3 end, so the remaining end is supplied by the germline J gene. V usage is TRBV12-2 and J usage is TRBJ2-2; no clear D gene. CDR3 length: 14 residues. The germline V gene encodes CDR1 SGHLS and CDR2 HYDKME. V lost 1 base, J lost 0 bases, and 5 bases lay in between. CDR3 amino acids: CASSLQPNTGQLYF. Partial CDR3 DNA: TGTGCCAGCTCTCTACAACCAAACACCGGGCAGCTCTAC.

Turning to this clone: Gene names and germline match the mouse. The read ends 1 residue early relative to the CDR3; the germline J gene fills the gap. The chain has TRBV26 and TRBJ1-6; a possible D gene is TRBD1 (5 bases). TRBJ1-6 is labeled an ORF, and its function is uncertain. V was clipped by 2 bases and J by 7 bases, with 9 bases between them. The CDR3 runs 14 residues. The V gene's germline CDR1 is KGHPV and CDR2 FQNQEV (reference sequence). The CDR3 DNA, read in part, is TGTGCCAGCAGTCTGAGCAGGGTAAATTCGCCCCTCTAC. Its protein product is CASSLSRVNSPLY. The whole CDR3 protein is CASSLSRVNSPLYF.

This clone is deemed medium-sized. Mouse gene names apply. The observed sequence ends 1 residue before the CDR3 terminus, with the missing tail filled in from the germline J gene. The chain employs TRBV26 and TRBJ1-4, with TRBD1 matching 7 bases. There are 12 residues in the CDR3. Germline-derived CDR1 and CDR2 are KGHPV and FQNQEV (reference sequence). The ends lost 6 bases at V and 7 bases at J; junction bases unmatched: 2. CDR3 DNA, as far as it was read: TGTGCCAGCAGCCCAGGGGGCGAAAGATTATTT. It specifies CASSPGGERLF. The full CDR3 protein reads CASSPGGERLFF.

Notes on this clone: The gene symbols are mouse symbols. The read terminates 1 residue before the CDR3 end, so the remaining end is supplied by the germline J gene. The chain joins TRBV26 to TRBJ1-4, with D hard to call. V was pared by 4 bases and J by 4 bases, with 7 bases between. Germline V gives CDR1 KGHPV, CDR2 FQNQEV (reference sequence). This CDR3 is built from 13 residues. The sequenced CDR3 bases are TGTGCCAGCAGTCGTCGGGTCAACGAAAGATTATTT. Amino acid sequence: CASSRRVNERLF. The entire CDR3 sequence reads CASSRRVNERLFF.